Shown below are 13 T cell receptor beta chains from a single sample sequenced in a study of CD8 T cells in Susac syndrome. RNA in amounts of about 0.5 to 1 ug was reverse transcribed with random hexamers. One entry per CDR3 protein, called by TCRdb with MiXCR from the immunoSEQ multiplex PCR reads. The sample lists 75,000 or so distinct CDR3 sequences, around 94% occurring once. The specimen was CD8+ T cells from PBMCs. The receptors derive from a human donor with Susac syndrome.

The V and J genes are TRBV24-1 and TRBJ2-1, with 13 bases fitting TRBD2. This CDR3 contains 16 residues. Trimming cost V 4 bases and J 10 bases; bases outside gene matches: 9. Germline V gene lookup returns CDR1 KGHDR and CDR2 SFDVKD. The CDR3 DNA is TGTGCCACCAGTGACTCGGGACTAGCGGGATCCGGAGAGCAGTTCTTC. Protein product: CATSDSGLAGSGEQFF.

The chain links TRBV9 to TRBJ1-2, with 7 bases matching TRBD1. Germline assignment: CDR1 SGDLS and CDR2 YYNGEE. J was trimmed by 4 bases and V by 3 bases; bases with no gene match: 12. This CDR3 has 16 residues. In DNA form, the CDR3 reads TGTGCCAGCAGCGCGTCTTCAGGGGACAGTATCTATGGCTACACCTTC. This translates into CASSASSGDSIYGYTF.

The chain links TRBV28 to TRBJ1-5, with D possibly TRBD1 on 6 matching bases. Trimming took 2 bases from V and 0 from J, leaving 11 bases between them. Germline V gives CDR1 MDHEN, CDR2 SYDVKM. CDR3 length: 16 amino acids. The CDR3 region is CASSLPWTDSNQPQHF. CDR3 coding DNA: TGTGCCAGCAGTTTACCCTGGACAGATAGCAATCAGCCCCAGCATTTT.

This chain uses TRBV5-4 with TRBJ2-2; D gene ambiguous. Trimming stripped 0 bases from V and 2 bases from J, with 8 bases between. Looked up from germline, CDR1 is SGHNT and CDR2 is YYREEE (reference sequence). The CDR3 extends over 15 amino acids. This CDR3 reads CASSLGQTNTGELFF. The CDR3 DNA follows: TGTGCCAGCAGCTTGGGCCAGACCAACACCGGGGAGCTGTTTTTT.

The chain uses TRBV30 and TRBJ1-3; D is uncertain. Germline CDR1 and CDR2: GTSNPN and SVGIG (reference sequence). Trimming took off 3 bases at V and 0 bases at J, with 6 bases between the two ends. This CDR3 has 13 amino acids. The CDR3 nucleotides are TGTGCCTGGAGCAGGTACTCTGGAAACACCATATATTTT. This gives the protein CAWSRYSGNTIYF.

The chain recombines TRBV2 with TRBJ2-6; a weak D match, TRBD1 (5 bases). CDR1 is SNHLY, CDR2 FYNNEI, per germline. The CDR3 is made up of 18 amino acids. V was clipped by 8 bases and J by 0 bases, with 20 bases between them. The CDR3: CASRQGNVALSGANVLTF. In nucleotides, the CDR3 is TGTGCCAGCCGGCAGGGTAACGTAGCCCTCTCTGGGGCCAACGTCCTGACTTTC.

The chain employs TRBV5-6 and TRBJ2-3, with TRBD2 identical over 12 bases. CDR3 length equals 16 residues. Germline assignment: CDR1 SGHDT and CDR2 YYEEEE. V lost 4 bases to trimming and J lost 6 bases; unmatched junction nucleotides: 9. The CDR3 loop is CASSPLRLAGDDTQYF. The CDR3 DNA is TGTGCCAGCAGCCCATTACGACTAGCGGGAGATGATACGCAGTATTTT.

The chain recombines TRBV28 with TRBJ1-1; TRBD1 aligns across 7 bases. Germline V CDR1 and CDR2: MDHEN, SYDVKM. Trimming removed 7 bases from V and 4 bases from J; junction bases left unmatched: 9. This CDR3 has 14 amino acids. This chain's CDR3 is CASTFGQGGTEAFF. The DNA of the CDR3 is TGTGCCAGCACATTTGGGCAGGGGGGCACTGAAGCTTTCTTT.

The J gene is TRBJ2-7, the V gene TRBV6-2 or TRBV6-3, with a weak D call TRBD2 (6 bases). The V gene's germline CDR1 is MNHEY and CDR2 SVGEGT. The length of the CDR3 is 13 residues. V was shortened by 7 bases and J by 5 bases, with 15 bases between the two germline ends. The CDR3 loop is CASIFMGGDEQYF. In nucleotides, the CDR3 is TGTGCCAGCATTTTCATGGGCGGGGACGAGCAGTACTTC.

The chain recombines TRBV9 with TRBJ2-2; TRBD1 matches at 7 bases. V gave up 3 bases and J gave up 1 base; unmatched junction bases: 6. The CDR3 runs 16 residues. Germline CDR1 SGDLS, CDR2 YYNGEE. CDR3 protein: CASSALTGVNTGELFF. As DNA, the CDR3 is TGTGCCAGCAGCGCATTAACAGGGGTGAACACCGGGGAGCTGTTTTTT.

The gene calls are TRBV29-1 and TRBJ2-2; TRBD1 or TRBD2 may be the D gene (5 bases each). The length of the CDR3 is 15 residues. V lost 2 bases and J lost 3, with 13 bases in between. Germline V gene lookup returns CDR1 SQVTM and CDR2 ANQGSEA. The DNA of the CDR3 is TGCAGCGTTGAAAATCTGGGGGAGTACACCGGGGAGCTGTTTTTT. Its translation is CSVENLGEYTGELFF.

This chain connects TRBV3-1 to TRBJ2-7; TRBD1 or TRBD2 may be the D gene (5 bases each). The germline V gene encodes CDR1 LGHDT and CDR2 YNNKEL (reference sequence). The CDR3 spans 15 residues. V was trimmed by 6 bases and J by 1 base, leaving 16 bases between them. CDR3 amino acids: CASRLRDALSYEQYF. In DNA form, the CDR3 reads TGTGCCAGCAGGCTCCGGGACGCTCTATCCTACGAGCAGTACTTC.

This chain connects TRBV29-1 to TRBJ1-1; no firm D call. This CDR3 is 14 amino acids long. CDR1 and CDR2 (germline): SQVTM, ANQGSEA. The V end lost 7 bases, the J end lost 3 bases, and 18 bases lay between the germline ends. The CDR3, as DNA: TGCAGCGGGGAGTCCGGGCAGGCCTACACTGAAGCTTTCTTT. The encoded protein is CSGESGQAYTEAFF.